What follows describes a single T cell receptor beta chain. The data are from a study of blood T cell repertoires in COVID-19. Original handling: Amplification of reference gene primers provided the estimated nucleated cell counts. Repertoires were generated with immunoSEQ multiplex PCR, while TCRdb's copy carries only in-frame clones and drops some. The V and J calls and clone size come from that table; D and trimming were worked out from the DNA. Of nearly 350,000 clones listed, 91% are singletons. Germline V gives CDR1 SGHNT, CDR2 YYREEE (reference sequence). This CDR3 has 13 amino acids. Trimming removed 0 bases from V and 10 bases from J, with 13 bases in between.

This chain links TRBV5-4 with TRBJ1-2; no reliable D call. Sequencing was done on a sample of peripheral blood. This sequence originates from a woman aged 18-35 years who had recovered from COVID-19. The CDR3: CASSLAQAITYTF. The CDR3, as DNA: TGTGCCAGCAGCTTGGCGCAGGCTATTACCTACACCTTC.